This T cell receptor beta chain emerged from a study of cytomegalovirus exposure and HLA in healthy donors. Whole-study context: Within an early data release were roughly 83 million unique TCRs drawn from HLA-typed donors. Findings and limits, study-wide: Within an earlier analysis, most TCR beta V segments proved productive either about 90% or about 30% of the time. The classifier reportedly diagnosed cytomegalovirus status with high specificity and sensitivity.

With 60 Vbeta and 13 Jbeta primers, the PCR was carried out. The repertoire was sequenced with immunoSEQ multiplex PCR; TCRdb's copy has only in-frame clones and lacks some. The sample holds about 94,000 clones, about four fifths seen once. CDR1 is SGHTA, CDR2 FQGNSA, per germline. V lost 5 bases to trimming and J lost 3 bases, with 11 bases between them. The CDR3 sequence is 14 residues long. This clone was found a few times. Antigen unknown. The sequence derives from a human donor in good health. Material: PBMCs. V and J are TRBV7-2 and TRBJ1-5; D is undetermined. CDR3 nucleotides: TGTGCCAGCAGCCCCGGGAGGGTCAATCAGCCCCAGCATTTT. Protein: CASSPGRVNQPQHF.